The clone carrying this TCR beta chain was seen a few times. This sample was included in a study of blood T cell repertoires in COVID-19. V lost 0 bases and J 10 bases, leaving 9 bases between the germline ends. This CDR3 comprises 12 residues. Germline V gene data show CDR1 as LNHNV and CDR2 as YYDKDF (reference sequence). The method was immunoSEQ multiplex PCR; TCRdb's version includes in-frame clones alone and lacks a portion of them. The sample includes tens of thousands of clones, about 86% of them seen just once. This clonotype was sampled from a woman aged 80 or older with active or convalescent COVID-19. This sequence joins TRBV15 and TRBJ1-2; D is undetermined. Sequenced material: peripheral blood. The CDR3: CATSRDRLTYTF. In DNA, the CDR3 is TGTGCCACCAGCAGAGATCGACTTACCTACACCTTC.